The clone carrying this TCR beta chain was seen a few times. This specimen comes from a study of blood T cells in healthy people across ages. Using a J-beta primer mix together with a sample-barcoded 5' primer, a second PCR was run for roughly 7 to 12 cycles. TCRdb independently ran MiXCR on the 5' RACE reads; one entry per CDR3 protein. The repertoire consists of 1.8 million or so distinct CDR3 sequences, with about two fifths occurring once and the leading ten covering roughly 24%. Germline V CDR1 and CDR2: SGHVS, FQNEAQ. This CDR3 comprises 15 residues. V was pared by 3 bases and J by 4 bases, with 6 bases of the junction left unmatched.

Sequenced material: blood. The clonotype was recovered from a human donor in good health. The rearrangement uses TRBV7-8 and TRBJ2-3; 8 bases match TRBD2. CDR3 protein: CASSFRGGPADTQYF. The CDR3 nucleotides read TGTGCCAGCAGCTTTCGGGGGGGCCCAGCAGATACGCAGTATTTT.